This T cell receptor (beta chain) was retrieved from a study of T cell responses to AZD1222 COVID-19 vaccine (dated by TCRdb to the early 2020s). Concerning the study at large: A total of just over 230 trial participants underwent TCR sequencing, of whom approximately 200 had received two doses of AZD1222 and 26 had received two doses of the MenACWY control vaccine. Enrollment into the trials was organized by age into subgroups of 18-55, 56-69 and 70-plus years, and those subgroups contained roughly 150, 30 and 60 TCR-sequenced participants, respectively. Summary of the overall study and its limitations: Nearly half of unique spike-specific TCRs reportedly recognized epitopes outside regions mutated in the B.1.351 and B.1.1.7 variants. Conclusions about previously exposed vaccinees were limited because only a handful of AZD1222 recipients were SARS-CoV-2 seropositive at baseline. In the small 56-69-year group, the increase in depth fell short of significance, most likely because of low power. No day 14 peak-response samples were available, so repertoires were characterized only after the peak T cell response. Participants were mostly white British, with more females than males. The authors suggested clonal diversity may have been underestimated. Vaccine-associated CD4 TCRs spanned the whole spike protein, with dominant responses in regions 160-218 and 743-854. Spike-specific TCR breadth and depth rose significantly after two AZD1222 doses compared with day 0 and with MenACWY recipients.

The label giving this sample's time point can be read as: baseline before first vaccination. The treatment or condition label of this sample denotes: meningococcal conjugate vaccine given as trial control. Vaccinee samples came from UK trials COV001 and COV002, including a single-blind randomized controlled phase 2/3 trial of AZD1222 (ChAdOx1 nCoV-19) in healthy adults. For TCRbeta chain sequencing, PBMC samples from trial participants were taken at day 0 and at day 28 after the second dose. The CDR3 regions of human TCRbeta chains were analyzed by immunosequencing. As for how the authors treated the data: TCRs in the repertoires were compared against a reference library of SARS-CoV-2-specific TCRs that had been generated with the MIRA antigen-specificity platform. Breadth was defined as the fraction of unique TCRs that were SARS-CoV-2-associated, and depth was defined as the fraction of total T cells that were SARS-CoV-2-associated. Using the MIRA data, each spike-specific TCR was assigned both to the spike region to which the TCR was reactive and to a CD4 or CD8 class. Log10-transformed breadth and depth values were compared by one-way ANOVA with Sidak's multiple comparisons tests. Entries here come from immuneACCESS through TCRdb and include only in-frame sequences with V and J called. Some clones fail to appear in such tables; in the studies checked, an unresolved V gene covers under half of the shortfall, and the cause of the remainder is unknown. The V and J calls and the clone size are those of that table, but D and trimming were determined from the DNA. Here the sample has under 200,000 clones; about nine tenths occur a single time. Around 2.5% of the sample is in the top ten clones.

Comment on this clone: Its specific antigen is unknown. Per-nucleotide qualities are absent, and no much larger clonotype sits a single base away.

The sequenced sample was peripheral blood, obtained on day 0 of MenACWY control vaccination. This receptor was taken from an adult in good health.

CDR3 loop: CSADHNEQFF. The nucleotide sequence reads TGCAGTGCCGACCACAATGAGCAGTTCTTC. Recombination joined TRBV20-1 with TRBJ2-1, with the D segment identity uncertain. Trimming at the junction amounts to 6 bases on V and 5 bases on J, and the germline ends lie 5 bases apart. The CDR3 runs 10 residues from the cysteine to the phenylalanine. Only CDR3 DNA remains: 30 bases, in frame from the first base. In the germline V gene (reference sequence), CDR1 corresponds to DFQATT and CDR2 to SNEGSKA.